These T cell receptor beta chains were read from a single sample in a study of CD8 T cells in Susac syndrome. TCRdb passed the immunoSEQ multiplex PCR reads through MiXCR, listing each CDR3 protein once. The repertoire includes roughly 140,000 distinct CDR3 sequences, approximately 94% of them detected once, and roughly 0.21% sits in the top ten. Sequenced material: CD8+ T cells from PBMCs. The receptors here all came from a human donor with multiple sclerosis. Each CDR3 is given with its conserved first and last residue. The D gene is left open where the match is weak. Part of the rows lack a size; the others show once, few, many or a class for expanded clones.

abundance: .; j_gene: TRBJ2-1; v_gene: TRBV9; d_gene: .; CDR3aa: CASSVPAGSYNEQFF; CDR3nt: TGTGCCAGCAGCGTCCCGGCAGGCTCCTACAATGAGCAGTTCTTC
abundance: .; j_gene: TRBJ1-5; v_gene: TRBV12-3/TRBV12-4; d_gene: .; CDR3aa: CASRDSNQPQHF; CDR3nt: TGTGCCAGCAGGGACTCCAATCAGCCCCAGCATTTT
abundance: .; j_gene: TRBJ2-7; v_gene: TRBV11-2; d_gene: .; CDR3aa: CASSLAGDSSYEQYF; CDR3nt: TGTGCCAGCAGCTTAGCAGGGGATAGCTCCTACGAGCAGTACTTC
abundance: .; j_gene: TRBJ1-1; v_gene: TRBV7-9; d_gene: TRBD1; CDR3aa: CAVPGTVTEGDTEAFF; CDR3nt: TGTGCCGTCCCCGGGACAGTTACCGAGGGGGACACTGAAGCTTTCTTT
abundance: few; j_gene: TRBJ2-7; v_gene: TRBV5-4; d_gene: TRBD1; CDR3aa: CASSLGDRAYEQYF; CDR3nt: TGTGCCAGCAGCTTGGGGGACAGAGCCTACGAGCAGTACTTC
abundance: .; j_gene: TRBJ1-4; v_gene: TRBV20-1; d_gene: .; CDR3aa: CSGLPGEGATNEKLFF; CDR3nt: TGCAGTGGATTACCCGGGGAGGGGGCAACTAATGAAAAACTGTTTTTT
abundance: .; j_gene: TRBJ1-2; v_gene: TRBV9; d_gene: .; CDR3aa: CASSGLGYTF; CDR3nt: TGTGCCAGCAGCGGCTTGGGGTACACCTTC
abundance: .; j_gene: TRBJ1-5; v_gene: TRBV3-1; d_gene: .; CDR3aa: CASSQERGNQPQHF; CDR3nt: TGTGCCAGCAGCCAGGAAAGGGGGAATCAGCCCCAGCATTTT
abundance: .; j_gene: TRBJ2-7; v_gene: TRBV6-5; d_gene: TRBD1; CDR3aa: CASHRDRGSYEQYF; CDR3nt: TGTGCCAGTCACCGGGACAGAGGCTCCTACGAGCAGTACTTC
abundance: .; j_gene: TRBJ1-4; v_gene: TRBV13; d_gene: .; CDR3aa: CASSFGRVEKLFF; CDR3nt: TGTGCCAGCAGCTTCGGACGGGTGGAAAAACTGTTTTTT
abundance: .; j_gene: TRBJ2-3; v_gene: TRBV20-1; d_gene: .; CDR3aa: CSAWERAMTDTQYF; CDR3nt: TGCAGTGCTTGGGAGAGAGCAATGACAGATACGCAGTATTTT
abundance: .; j_gene: TRBJ2-1; v_gene: TRBV6-2/TRBV6-3; d_gene: .; CDR3aa: CASGGHYNEQFF; CDR3nt: TGTGCCAGCGGGGGCCACTACAATGAGCAGTTCTTC
abundance: .; j_gene: TRBJ1-5; v_gene: TRBV27; d_gene: .; CDR3aa: CASSLLSGGSNQPQHF; CDR3nt: TGTGCCAGCAGTTTATTATCCGGGGGTAGCAATCAGCCCCAGCATTTT
abundance: once; j_gene: TRBJ2-7; v_gene: TRBV20-1; d_gene: TRBD1; CDR3aa: CSARTGAGYEQYF; CDR3nt: TGCAGTGCCCGAACAGGGGCTGGGTACGAGCAGTACTTC
abundance: .; j_gene: TRBJ2-7; v_gene: TRBV20-1; d_gene: .; CDR3aa: CSATRRGDGAYEQYF; CDR3nt: TGCAGTGCTACCAGAAGGGGGGACGGAGCCTACGAGCAGTACTTC
abundance: .; j_gene: TRBJ2-5; v_gene: TRBV7-9; d_gene: .; CDR3aa: CASSLGPLETQYF; CDR3nt: TGTGCCAGCAGCTTAGGCCCGTTGGAGACCCAGTACTTC
abundance: .; j_gene: TRBJ1-6; v_gene: TRBV20-1; d_gene: .; CDR3aa: CSARDRAGPPSPLHF; CDR3nt: TGCAGTGCTAGAGATCGGGCAGGGCCACCTTCACCCCTCCACTTT
abundance: .; j_gene: TRBJ2-3; v_gene: TRBV5-6; d_gene: .; CDR3aa: CASSLADPADTQYF; CDR3nt: TGTGCCAGCAGCTTGGCCGATCCGGCGGATACGCAGTATTTT
abundance: .; j_gene: TRBJ1-1; v_gene: TRBV30; d_gene: .; CDR3aa: CAWSVLRWDASGMNTEAFF; CDR3nt: TGTGCCTGGAGTGTTCTCCGGTGGGACGCGAGTGGAATGAACACTGAAGCTTTCTTT
abundance: .; j_gene: TRBJ1-2; v_gene: TRBV30; d_gene: .; CDR3aa: CAWLWVGYGYTF; CDR3nt: TGTGCCTGGCTATGGGTTGGGTATGGCTACACCTTC
abundance: .; j_gene: TRBJ2-1; v_gene: TRBV14; d_gene: .; CDR3aa: CASSQIRGSYNEQFF; CDR3nt: TGTGCCAGCAGCCAAATCAGGGGATCCTACAATGAGCAGTTCTTC
abundance: .; j_gene: TRBJ2-6; v_gene: TRBV5-1; d_gene: .; CDR3aa: CASSPYLVQSGANVLTF; CDR3nt: TGCGCCAGCAGCCCCTACCTGGTTCAATCTGGGGCCAACGTCCTGACTTTC
abundance: .; j_gene: TRBJ1-6; v_gene: TRBV11-2; d_gene: .; CDR3aa: CASSFAGPYNSPLHF; CDR3nt: TGTGCCAGCAGCTTTGCCGGCCCATATAATTCACCCCTCCACTTT
abundance: .; j_gene: TRBJ2-7; v_gene: TRBV20-1; d_gene: .; CDR3aa: CSATMVLNSYEQYF; CDR3nt: TGCAGTGCTACGATGGTCTTAAACTCCTACGAGCAGTACTTC
abundance: once; j_gene: TRBJ2-6; v_gene: TRBV11-3; d_gene: .; CDR3aa: CASSLGGTESGANVLTF; CDR3nt: TGTGCCAGCAGCTTAGGGGGGACTGAATCTGGGGCCAACGTCCTGACTTTC
abundance: .; j_gene: TRBJ2-7; v_gene: TRBV27; d_gene: .; CDR3aa: CASSFLSPENYEQYF; CDR3nt: TGTGCCAGCAGTTTCCTAAGTCCAGAGAACTACGAGCAGTACTTC
abundance: .; j_gene: TRBJ1-2; v_gene: TRBV10-3; d_gene: .; CDR3aa: CAISDPPDLGYTF; CDR3nt: TGTGCCATCAGTGACCCCCCCGACCTTGGCTACACCTTC
abundance: .; j_gene: TRBJ2-3; v_gene: TRBV9; d_gene: TRBD2; CDR3aa: CASSVAKRGGTDTRYF; CDR3nt: TGTGCCAGCAGCGTAGCTAAGCGGGGGGGCACAGATACGCGGTATTTT
abundance: .; j_gene: TRBJ1-2; v_gene: TRBV29-1; d_gene: TRBD1; CDR3aa: CSAGPGQGSEGYTF; CDR3nt: TGCAGCGCTGGCCCGGGACAGGGGTCGGAAGGCTACACCTTC
abundance: .; j_gene: TRBJ1-5; v_gene: TRBV30; d_gene: .; CDR3aa: CAWSVYGRNQPQHF; CDR3nt: TGTGCCTGGAGTGTATACGGGAGAAATCAGCCCCAGCATTTT
abundance: .; j_gene: TRBJ2-2; v_gene: TRBV6-2/TRBV6-3; d_gene: TRBD1; CDR3aa: CASSTGTGATGELFF; CDR3nt: TGTGCCAGCAGTACCGGGACAGGGGCCACCGGGGAGCTGTTTTTT
abundance: .; j_gene: TRBJ2-2; v_gene: TRBV20-1; d_gene: .; CDR3aa: CSASTALGTGELFF; CDR3nt: TGCAGTGCTAGTACTGCGTTAGGGACCGGGGAGCTGTTTTTT
abundance: .; j_gene: TRBJ1-5; v_gene: TRBV28; d_gene: .; CDR3aa: CASSRGVLGSNQPQHF; CDR3nt: TGTGCCAGCAGCCGTGGGGTCCTCGGGAGCAATCAGCCCCAGCATTTT
abundance: .; j_gene: TRBJ2-3; v_gene: TRBV28; d_gene: TRBD1; CDR3aa: CASRGQGVRTDTQYF; CDR3nt: TGTGCCAGCAGAGGACAGGGGGTGAGGACAGATACGCAGTATTTT
abundance: .; j_gene: TRBJ2-5; v_gene: TRBV23-1; d_gene: TRBD2; CDR3aa: CASSQPTSGGGETQYF; CDR3nt: TGCGCCAGCAGTCAACCAACTAGCGGGGGAGGGGAGACCCAGTACTTC
abundance: .; j_gene: TRBJ1-2; v_gene: TRBV13; d_gene: TRBD1; CDR3aa: CASTEGQGIMRGYTF; CDR3nt: TGTGCCAGCACGGAGGGACAGGGGATTATGCGAGGCTACACCTTC
abundance: .; j_gene: TRBJ2-3; v_gene: TRBV9; d_gene: .; CDR3aa: CASSVEGGRADTQYF; CDR3nt: TGTGCCAGCAGCGTAGAAGGGGGGCGCGCAGATACGCAGTATTTT
abundance: .; j_gene: TRBJ2-7; v_gene: TRBV3-1; d_gene: .; CDR3aa: CASSLTRVREQYF; CDR3nt: TGTGCCAGCAGCCTGACGCGGGTTCGCGAGCAGTACTTC
abundance: .; j_gene: TRBJ1-2; v_gene: TRBV4-1; d_gene: .; CDR3aa: CASSPRDSLASYGYTF; CDR3nt: TGCGCCAGCAGCCCCAGGGATAGCTTGGCCTCCTATGGCTACACCTTC
abundance: .; j_gene: TRBJ2-1; v_gene: TRBV3-1; d_gene: .; CDR3aa: CASSQDIEGKTYNEQFF; CDR3nt: TGTGCCAGCAGCCAAGATATCGAGGGCAAAACCTACAATGAGCAGTTCTTC
abundance: .; j_gene: TRBJ2-5; v_gene: TRBV11-2; d_gene: .; CDR3aa: CASSLARAVQETQYF; CDR3nt: TGTGCCAGCAGCTTAGCCAGGGCAGTTCAAGAGACCCAGTACTTC
abundance: .; j_gene: TRBJ2-1; v_gene: TRBV19; d_gene: .; CDR3aa: CASSMRDRGEDDEQFF; CDR3nt: TGTGCCAGTAGTATGAGGGATAGAGGGGAGGACGATGAGCAGTTCTTC
abundance: .; j_gene: TRBJ2-6; v_gene: TRBV28; d_gene: .; CDR3aa: CAAVAGSISGANVLTF; CDR3nt: TGTGCTGCCGTGGCAGGTTCAATCTCTGGGGCCAACGTCCTGACTTTC
abundance: .; j_gene: TRBJ2-3; v_gene: TRBV5-1; d_gene: .; CDR3aa: CASSRTPIAKGTDTQYF; CDR3nt: TGCGCCAGCAGCCGGACCCCAATAGCGAAAGGCACAGATACGCAGTATTTT
abundance: .; j_gene: TRBJ2-3; v_gene: TRBV27; d_gene: .; CDR3aa: CASSPDTHTQYF; CDR3nt: TGTGCCAGCAGTCCAGATACGCATACGCAGTATTTT
abundance: .; j_gene: TRBJ1-1; v_gene: TRBV9; d_gene: TRBD1; CDR3aa: CASSSPPDRSHVENTEAFF; CDR3nt: TGTGCCAGCAGCTCTCCTCCGGACAGGTCACACGTCGAGAACACTGAAGCTTTCTTT
abundance: .; j_gene: TRBJ2-1; v_gene: TRBV7-9; d_gene: TRBD2; CDR3aa: CASRDSGGNNEQFF; CDR3nt: TGTGCCAGCAGAGATAGCGGGGGTAACAATGAGCAGTTCTTC
abundance: .; j_gene: TRBJ2-3; v_gene: TRBV5-4; d_gene: TRBD2; CDR3aa: CASSPGGVDTQYF; CDR3nt: TGTGCCAGCAGCCCTGGGGGGGTTGATACGCAGTATTTT
abundance: .; j_gene: TRBJ2-7; v_gene: TRBV2; d_gene: .; CDR3aa: CASSILNSYEQYF; CDR3nt: TGTGCCAGCAGTATTTTGAACTCCTACGAGCAGTACTTC
abundance: .; j_gene: TRBJ2-6; v_gene: TRBV29-1; d_gene: TRBD1; CDR3aa: CSVETGGAGANVLTF; CDR3nt: TGCAGCGTTGAGACAGGGGGCGCTGGGGCCAACGTCCTGACTTTC
abundance: .; j_gene: TRBJ2-3; v_gene: TRBV20-1; d_gene: .; CDR3aa: CSAQLWDEADTQYF; CDR3nt: TGCAGTGCCCAACTTTGGGACGAAGCAGATACGCAGTATTTT
abundance: .; j_gene: TRBJ2-5; v_gene: TRBV6-5; d_gene: .; CDR3aa: CASSYVGETQYF; CDR3nt: TGTGCCAGCAGTTACGTGGGGGAGACCCAGTACTTC
abundance: .; j_gene: TRBJ1-2; v_gene: TRBV4-2; d_gene: .; CDR3aa: CASSQDKSVGGNYGYTF; CDR3nt: TGTGCCAGCAGCCAAGATAAAAGCGTGGGAGGAAACTATGGCTACACCTTC
abundance: once; j_gene: TRBJ2-7; v_gene: TRBV4-1; d_gene: .; CDR3aa: CASSQAWGHEQYF; CDR3nt: TGCGCCAGCAGCCAAGCTTGGGGGCACGAGCAGTACTTC
abundance: .; j_gene: TRBJ1-1; v_gene: TRBV29-1; d_gene: .; CDR3aa: CSVEMVGGKAEAFF; CDR3nt: TGCAGCGTTGAAATGGTCGGGGGCAAGGCTGAAGCTTTCTTT
abundance: .; j_gene: TRBJ2-1; v_gene: TRBV23-1; d_gene: TRBD2; CDR3aa: CASSQSLRGANNEQFF; CDR3nt: TGCGCCAGCAGTCAATCGTTGCGGGGGGCCAACAATGAGCAGTTCTTC
abundance: .; j_gene: TRBJ2-1; v_gene: TRBV7-2; d_gene: .; CDR3aa: CASSLTSGLNEQFF; CDR3nt: TGTGCCAGCAGCTTAACGTCGGGGCTCAATGAGCAGTTCTTC
abundance: .; j_gene: TRBJ1-2; v_gene: TRBV5-6; d_gene: .; CDR3aa: CASSFGERGAGGYTF; CDR3nt: TGTGCCAGCAGCTTTGGGGAAAGGGGCGCAGGAGGCTACACCTTC
abundance: .; j_gene: TRBJ2-7; v_gene: TRBV10-3; d_gene: TRBD1; CDR3aa: CAISEGYPGQGGAYEQYF; CDR3nt: TGTGCCATCAGTGAGGGATATCCGGGACAGGGAGGAGCCTACGAGCAGTACTTC